Shown below are 7 T cell receptor beta chains from a single sample sequenced in a study of blood T cell repertoires in COVID-19. Some clones are missing from TCRdb's copy, which holds only in-frame ones; the method was immunoSEQ multiplex PCR. The data hold 250,000 to 300,000 clones, with around 80% observed a single time. The material sequenced was PBMCs or T cells enriched from blood (not recorded which). These receptors originate from a man in his forties or fifties who had been exposed to COVID-19.

This chain links TRBV23-1 with TRBJ2-5; no clear D gene. TRBV23-1 is recorded as an ORF, its role being uncertain. V was pared by 4 bases and J by 3 bases, with 15 bases between. The CDR3 has 15 residues. The CDR3 is CASSPPGSEKETQYF. CDR3 nucleotide sequence: TGCGCCAGCAGTCCCCCCGGGTCCGAGAAAGAGACCCAGTACTTC.

This clone occurred a few times. This chain joins TRBV9 and TRBJ2-3, with 8 bases identical to TRBD2. Germline CDR1 reads SGDLS; CDR2 reads YYNGEE. The CDR3 is 15 residues long. Trimming cost V 4 bases and J 6 bases; bases outside gene matches: 10. The CDR3: CASSFTGTRGDTQYF. CDR3 nucleotides: TGTGCCAGCAGCTTCACCGGGACTAGGGGGGATACGCAGTATTTT.

This rearrangement joins TRBV5-1 to TRBJ2-1; perhaps TRBD2 as D (5 bases). Trimming took off 4 bases at V and 0 bases at J, with 11 bases between the two ends. The CDR3 has 15 residues. CDR1 is SGHRS and CDR2 is YFSETQ in the germline V gene. The chain's CDR3 is CASSPDSSSYNEQFF. DNA of the CDR3: TGCGCCAGCAGCCCGGACTCGAGCTCCTACAATGAGCAGTTCTTC.

This clone occurred many times. The chain joins TRBV11-3 to TRBJ1-1; TRBD1 matches at 8 bases. With V trimmed by 5 bases and J by 11 bases, 10 bases remained unmatched. Germline V gene lookup returns CDR1 SGHNT and CDR2 YENEEA. This CDR3 has 13 amino acids. The CDR3 region is CASSQTPYRGAFF. CDR3 nucleotides: TGTGCCAGCAGCCAAACCCCCTACAGGGGGGCTTTCTTT.

This clone was seen more than once but under ten times. A junction end diverges from the germline sequence, so it may reflect a read error. This chain links TRBV3-1 (or the pseudogene TRBV3-2) with TRBJ2-1; no clear D. Looked up from germline, CDR1 is LGHDT and CDR2 is YNNKEL (reference sequence). The CDR3 consists of 12 residues. CDR3 nucleotide sequence: TGTGCCAGCAGCCAAGAAGGCCGGAGAAGGCTCTTC. It yields the protein CASSQEGRRRLF.

In DNA, the CDR3 is TGTGCCAGCAGCTTAGTAGCGCGGGAGGAGCAAGAGACCCAGTACTTC. This translates into CASSLVAREEQETQYF. The chain joins TRBV7-6 to TRBJ2-5, with 8 nucleotides matching TRBD2. The V gene end was trimmed by 1 base and the J gene end by 2 bases; junction bases not matched to a gene: 6. This CDR3 comprises 16 residues. The germline V gene encodes CDR1 SGHVS and CDR2 FNYEAQ.

V gene TRBV9 combines with J gene TRBJ2-2; 10 bases align to TRBD2. After removal of 4 bases from V and 6 bases from J, the junction contained 6 bases not matched to a gene. The CDR3 is 15 amino acids. Germline V gives CDR1 SGDLS, CDR2 YYNGEE. DNA of the CDR3: TGTGCCAGCAGCTCCAGCGGGAGGGTGGCCGGGGAGCTGTTTTTT. Its translation is CASSSSGRVAGELFF.